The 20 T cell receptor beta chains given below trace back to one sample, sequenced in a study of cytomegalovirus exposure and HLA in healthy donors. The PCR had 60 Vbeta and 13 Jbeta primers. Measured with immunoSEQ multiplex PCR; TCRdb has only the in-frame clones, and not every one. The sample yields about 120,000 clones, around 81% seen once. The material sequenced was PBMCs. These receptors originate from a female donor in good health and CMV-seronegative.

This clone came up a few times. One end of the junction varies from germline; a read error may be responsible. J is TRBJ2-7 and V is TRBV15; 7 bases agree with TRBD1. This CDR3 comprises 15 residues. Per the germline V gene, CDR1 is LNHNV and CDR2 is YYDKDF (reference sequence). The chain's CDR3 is CATSGELRGLREQYF. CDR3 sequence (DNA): TGTGCCACCAGCGGAGAATTAAGGGGGCTGCGCGAGCAGTACTTC.

The CDR3 loop reads CASSLDPKGVYGELFF. DNA of the CDR3: TGTGCCAGCAGCTTAGATCCTAAGGGGGTTTACGGGGAGCTGTTTTTT. This chain joins TRBV11-2 and TRBJ2-2; maybe TRBD1 (6 bases). The CDR3 runs to 16 residues. Germline V gene sequence: CDR1 SGHAT, CDR2 FQNNGV. The germline V and J ends were trimmed by 0 bases and 7 bases, with 15 bases remaining between them.

The CDR3 protein is CASSGAGGNQETQYF. The CDR3 coding sequence is TGTGCCAGCAGTGGAGCGGGGGGGAATCAAGAGACCCAGTACTTC. This chain uses TRBV7-9 with TRBJ2-5; 10 nucleotides align to TRBD2. This CDR3 region has 15 residues. Germline values: CDR1 SEHNR, CDR2 FQNEAQ (reference sequence). Losses at the gene ends were 6 bases for V and 2 bases for J; bases not matched to a gene: 6.

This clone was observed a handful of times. The CDR3 DNA is TGTGCCACCAGCAGAGCTAGCGGGGGTGATACGCAGTATTTT. It translates to CATSRASGGDTQYF. This chain connects TRBV15 to TRBJ2-3; the match to TRBD2 covers 10 bases. From germline, CDR1 is LNHNV and CDR2 YYDKDF (reference sequence). After removal of 1 base from V and 6 bases from J, the junction contained 1 base not matched to a gene. The CDR3 length is 14 residues. The whole variable domain, filled in from reference TRBV15 and TRBJ2-3, reads DAMVIQNPRYQVTQFGKPVTLSCSQTLNHNVMYWYQQKSSQAPKLLFHYYDKDFNNEADTPDNFQSRRPNTSFCFLDIRSPGLGDTAMYLCATSRASGGDTQYFGPGTRLTVL.

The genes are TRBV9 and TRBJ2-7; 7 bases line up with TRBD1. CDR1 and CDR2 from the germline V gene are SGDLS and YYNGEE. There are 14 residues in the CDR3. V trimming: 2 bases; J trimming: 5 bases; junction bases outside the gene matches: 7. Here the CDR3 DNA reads TGTGCCAGCAGCGTTCGAGGGGGCCGCGACGAGCAGTACTTC. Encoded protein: CASSVRGGRDEQYF.

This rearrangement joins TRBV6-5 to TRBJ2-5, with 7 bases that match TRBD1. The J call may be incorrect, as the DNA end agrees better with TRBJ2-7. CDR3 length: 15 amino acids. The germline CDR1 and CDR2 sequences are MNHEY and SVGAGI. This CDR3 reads CASSRDSPTRDEQYF. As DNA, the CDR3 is TGTGCCAGCAGCCGGGACAGTCCTACTAGGGACGAGCAGTACTTC.

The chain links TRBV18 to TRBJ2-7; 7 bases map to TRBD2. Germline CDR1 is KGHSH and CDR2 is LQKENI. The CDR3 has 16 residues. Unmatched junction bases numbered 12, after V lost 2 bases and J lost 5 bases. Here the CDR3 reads CASSPEDAGAINEQYF. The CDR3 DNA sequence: TGTGCCAGCTCACCAGAGGACGCGGGAGCCATTAACGAGCAGTACTTC.

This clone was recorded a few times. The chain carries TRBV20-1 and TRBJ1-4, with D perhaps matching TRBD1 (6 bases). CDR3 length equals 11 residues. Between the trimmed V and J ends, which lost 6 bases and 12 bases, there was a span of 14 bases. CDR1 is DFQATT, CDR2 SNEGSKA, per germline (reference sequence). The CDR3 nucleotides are TGCAGTGCCGACCGGACAGTGCAACTGTTTTTT. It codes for CSADRTVQLFF.

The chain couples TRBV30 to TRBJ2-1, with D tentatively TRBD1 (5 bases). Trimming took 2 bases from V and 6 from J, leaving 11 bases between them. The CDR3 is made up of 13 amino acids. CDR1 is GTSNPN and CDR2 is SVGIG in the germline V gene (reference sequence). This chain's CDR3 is CAWSKGKFNEQFF. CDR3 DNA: TGTGCCTGGAGTAAGGGGAAATTCAATGAGCAGTTCTTC. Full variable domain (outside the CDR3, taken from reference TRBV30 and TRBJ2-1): SQTIHQWPATLVQPVGSPLSLECTVEGTSNPNLYWYRQAAGRGLQLLFYSVGIGQISSEVPQNLSASRPQDRQFILSSKKLLLSDSGFYLCAWSKGKFNEQFFGPGTRLTVL.

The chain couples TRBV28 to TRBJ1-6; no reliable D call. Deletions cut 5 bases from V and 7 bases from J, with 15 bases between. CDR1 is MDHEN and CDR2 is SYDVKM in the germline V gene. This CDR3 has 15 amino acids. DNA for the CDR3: TGTGCCAGCAGTCGACTTGAGAGATTCAATTCACCCCTCCACTTT. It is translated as CASSRLERFNSPLHF.

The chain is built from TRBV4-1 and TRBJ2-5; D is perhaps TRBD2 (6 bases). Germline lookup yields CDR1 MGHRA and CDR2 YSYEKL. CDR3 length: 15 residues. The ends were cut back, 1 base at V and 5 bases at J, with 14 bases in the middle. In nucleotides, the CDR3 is TGCGCCAGCAGCCAAGCTCCGACTAGGGGTGAGACCCAGTACTTC. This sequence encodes CASSQAPTRGETQYF.

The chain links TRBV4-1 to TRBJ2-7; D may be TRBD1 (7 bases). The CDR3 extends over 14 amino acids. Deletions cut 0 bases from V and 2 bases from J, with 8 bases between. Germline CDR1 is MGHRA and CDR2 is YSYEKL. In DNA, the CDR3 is TGCGCCAGCAGCCAAGACAGGGGGGCCTACGAGCAGTACTTC. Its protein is CASSQDRGAYEQYF.

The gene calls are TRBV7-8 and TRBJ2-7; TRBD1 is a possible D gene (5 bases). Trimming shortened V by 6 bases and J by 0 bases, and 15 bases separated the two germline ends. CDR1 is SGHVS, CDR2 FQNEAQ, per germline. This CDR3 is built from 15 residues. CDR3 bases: TGTGCCAGCAGAAAGCCCGGACAATACTCCTACGAGCAGTACTTC. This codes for CASRKPGQYSYEQYF.

Here the CDR3 reads CASSRGGGTEAFF. The CDR3 nucleotides read TGTGCCAGCAGTCGGGGGGGCGGTACTGAAGCTTTCTTT. The rearrangement links TRBV6-5 to TRBJ1-1, with D perhaps matching TRBD1 (6 bases). The V gene lost 5 bases and the J gene lost 5 bases, with 12 bases spanning the gap. CDR1 MNHEY and CDR2 SVGAGI come from the germline V gene. This CDR3 comprises 13 residues.

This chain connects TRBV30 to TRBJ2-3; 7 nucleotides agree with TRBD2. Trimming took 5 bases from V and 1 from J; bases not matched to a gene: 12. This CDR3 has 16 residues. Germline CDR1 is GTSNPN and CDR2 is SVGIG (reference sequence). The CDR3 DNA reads TGTGCCTGGTCGACCGGGGAGGGTTTGGGCACAGATACGCAGTATTTT. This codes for CAWSTGEGLGTDTQYF.

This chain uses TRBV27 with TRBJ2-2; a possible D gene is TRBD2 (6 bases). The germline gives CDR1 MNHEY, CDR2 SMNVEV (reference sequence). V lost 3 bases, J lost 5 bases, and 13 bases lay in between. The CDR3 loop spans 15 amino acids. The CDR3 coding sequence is TGTGCCAGCAGTTTCGAAGGTGGGAGGACCGGGGAGCTGTTTTTT. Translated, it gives CASSFEGGRTGELFF.

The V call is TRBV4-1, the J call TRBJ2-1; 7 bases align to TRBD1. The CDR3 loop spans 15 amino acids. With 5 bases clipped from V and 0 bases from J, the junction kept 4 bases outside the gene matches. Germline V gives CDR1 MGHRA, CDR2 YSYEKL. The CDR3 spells CASSGRTGSYNEQFF. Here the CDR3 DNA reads TGCGCCAGCAGCGGCCGGACAGGCTCCTACAATGAGCAGTTCTTC.

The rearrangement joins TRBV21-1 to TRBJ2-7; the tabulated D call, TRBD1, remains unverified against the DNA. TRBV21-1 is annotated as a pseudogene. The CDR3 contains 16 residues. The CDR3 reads CASSRAEGAPPYEQYF. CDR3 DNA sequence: TGTGCCAGCAGCCGGGCGGAGGGGGCGCCTCCCTACGAGCAGTACTTC.

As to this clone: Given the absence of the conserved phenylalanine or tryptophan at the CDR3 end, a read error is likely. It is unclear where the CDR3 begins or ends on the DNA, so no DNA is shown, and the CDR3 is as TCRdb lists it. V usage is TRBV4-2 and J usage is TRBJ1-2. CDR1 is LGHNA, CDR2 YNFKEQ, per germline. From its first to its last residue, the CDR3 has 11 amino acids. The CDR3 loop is CASSQGRDSSL.

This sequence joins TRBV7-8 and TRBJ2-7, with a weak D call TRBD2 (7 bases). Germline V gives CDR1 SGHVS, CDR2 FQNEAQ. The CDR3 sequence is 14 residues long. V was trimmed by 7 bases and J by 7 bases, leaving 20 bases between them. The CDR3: CASTEGGGTGEQYF. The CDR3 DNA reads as TGTGCCAGCACCGAGGGGGGGGGAACGGGAGAGCAGTACTTC.